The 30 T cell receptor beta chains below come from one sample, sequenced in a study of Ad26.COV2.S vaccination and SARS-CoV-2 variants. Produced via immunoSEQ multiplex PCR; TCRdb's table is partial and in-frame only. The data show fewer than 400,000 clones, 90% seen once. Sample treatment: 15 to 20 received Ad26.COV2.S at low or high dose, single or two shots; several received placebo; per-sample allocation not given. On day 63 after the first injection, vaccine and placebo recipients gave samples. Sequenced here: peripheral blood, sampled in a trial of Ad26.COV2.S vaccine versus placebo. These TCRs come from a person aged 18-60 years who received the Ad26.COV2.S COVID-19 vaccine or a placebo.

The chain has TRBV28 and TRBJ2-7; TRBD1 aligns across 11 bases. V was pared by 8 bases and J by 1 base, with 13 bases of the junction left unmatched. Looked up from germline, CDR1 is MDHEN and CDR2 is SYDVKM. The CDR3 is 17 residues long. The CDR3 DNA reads TGTGCCAGCGGGACCGGGACAGGGGGGATAAGGTCCTACGAGCAGTACGTC. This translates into CASGTGTGGIRSYEQYV.

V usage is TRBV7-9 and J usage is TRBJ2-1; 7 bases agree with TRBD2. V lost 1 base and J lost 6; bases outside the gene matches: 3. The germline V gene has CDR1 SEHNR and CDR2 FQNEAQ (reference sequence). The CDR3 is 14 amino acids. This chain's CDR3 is CASSLDGLVNEQFF. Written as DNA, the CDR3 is TGTGCCAGCAGCTTAGATGGACTAGTCAATGAGCAGTTCTTC. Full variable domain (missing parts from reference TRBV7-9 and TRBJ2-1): DTGVSQNPRHKITKRGQNVTFRCDPISEHNRLYWYRQTLGQGPEFLTYFQNEAQLEKSRLLSDRFSAERPKGSFSTLEIQRTEQGDSAMYLCASSLDGLVNEQFFGPGTRLTVL.

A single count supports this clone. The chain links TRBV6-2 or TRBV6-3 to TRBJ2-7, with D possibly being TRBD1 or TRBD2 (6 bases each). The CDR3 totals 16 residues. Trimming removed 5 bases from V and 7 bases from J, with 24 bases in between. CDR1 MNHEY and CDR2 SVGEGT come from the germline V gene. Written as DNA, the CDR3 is TGTGCCAGCAGTCTCCACGGCGGGACACCCAGGGTGGAGCAGTACGTC. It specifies CASSLHGGTPRVEQYV.

CDR3 region: CASSPKRGGAFNTEAFF. CDR3 nucleotide sequence: TGCGCCAGCAGCCCGAAAAGGGGAGGGGCGTTCAACACTGAAGCTTTCTTT. The rearrangement uses TRBV5-1 and TRBJ1-1, with D possibly being TRBD1 (5 bases). The CDR3 is made up of 17 amino acids. The germline V gene encodes CDR1 SGHRS and CDR2 YFSETQ. V lost 4 bases to trimming and J lost 2 bases, with 21 bases between them.

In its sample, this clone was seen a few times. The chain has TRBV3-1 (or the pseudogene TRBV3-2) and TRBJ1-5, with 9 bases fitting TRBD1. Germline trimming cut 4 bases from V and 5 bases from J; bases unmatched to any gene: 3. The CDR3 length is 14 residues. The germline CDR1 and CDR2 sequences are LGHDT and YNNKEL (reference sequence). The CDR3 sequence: CASSPDRGYQPQHF. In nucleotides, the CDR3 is TGTGCCAGCAGCCCGGACAGGGGCTATCAGCCCCAGCATTTT.

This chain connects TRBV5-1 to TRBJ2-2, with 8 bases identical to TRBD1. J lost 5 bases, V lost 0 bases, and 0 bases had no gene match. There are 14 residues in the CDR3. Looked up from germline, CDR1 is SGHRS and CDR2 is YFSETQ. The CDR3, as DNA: TGCGCCAGCAGCTTGGGACAGGGGACCGGGGAGCTGTTTTTT. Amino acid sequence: CASSLGQGTGELFF.

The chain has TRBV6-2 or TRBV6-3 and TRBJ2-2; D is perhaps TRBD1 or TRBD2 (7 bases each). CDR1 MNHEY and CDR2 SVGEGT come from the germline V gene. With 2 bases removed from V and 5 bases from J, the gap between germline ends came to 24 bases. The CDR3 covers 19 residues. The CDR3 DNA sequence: TGTGCCAGCAGTTACAACAGGTTTTTAGGGAGGGGGCTTACCGGGGAGCTGTTTTTT. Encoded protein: CASSYNRFLGRGLTGELFF.

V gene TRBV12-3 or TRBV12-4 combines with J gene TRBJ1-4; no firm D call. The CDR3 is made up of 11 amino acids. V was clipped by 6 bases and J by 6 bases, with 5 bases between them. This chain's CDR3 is CASSSHEKLFF. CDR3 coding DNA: TGTGCCAGCAGCTCTCATGAAAAACTGTTTTTT.

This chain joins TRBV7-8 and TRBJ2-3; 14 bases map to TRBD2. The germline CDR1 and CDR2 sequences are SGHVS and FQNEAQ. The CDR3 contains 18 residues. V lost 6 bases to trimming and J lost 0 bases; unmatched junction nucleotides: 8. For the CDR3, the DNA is TGTGCCAGCAGTCGACTAGCGGGAGGGCCGTACAGCACAGATACGCAGTATTTT. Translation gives CASSRLAGGPYSTDTQYF.

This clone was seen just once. The CDR3 region has the DNA TGTGCCAGCAGTTCGGACAGGAGGGGTGGCTACACCTTC. Translated: CASSSDRRGGYTF. This chain joins TRBV6-5 and TRBJ1-2; 7 nucleotides line up with TRBD1. Germline assignment: CDR1 MNHEY and CDR2 SVGAGI. The CDR3 consists of 13 residues. The V and J ends lost 4 bases and 7 bases, in that order; junction bases with no gene match: 6.

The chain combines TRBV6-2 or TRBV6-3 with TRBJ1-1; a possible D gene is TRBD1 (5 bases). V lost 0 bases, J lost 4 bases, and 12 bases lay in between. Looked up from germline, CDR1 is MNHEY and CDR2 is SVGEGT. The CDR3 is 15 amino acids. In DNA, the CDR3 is TGTGCCAGCAGTTACTCCGGGGGTGTATTCACTGAAGCTTTCTTT. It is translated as CASSYSGGVFTEAFF.

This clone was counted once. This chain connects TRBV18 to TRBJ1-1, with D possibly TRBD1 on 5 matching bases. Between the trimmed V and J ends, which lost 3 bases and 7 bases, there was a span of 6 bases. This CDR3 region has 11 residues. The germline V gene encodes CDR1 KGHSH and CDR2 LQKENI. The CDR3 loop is CASSPGVEAFF. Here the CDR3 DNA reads TGTGCCAGCTCACCGGGGGTTGAAGCTTTCTTT.

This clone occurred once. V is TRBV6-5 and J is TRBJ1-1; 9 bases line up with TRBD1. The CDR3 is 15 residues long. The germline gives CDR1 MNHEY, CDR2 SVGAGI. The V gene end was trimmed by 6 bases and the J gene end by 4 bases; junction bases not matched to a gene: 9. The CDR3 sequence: CASRGPGQGATEAFF. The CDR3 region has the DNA TGTGCCAGCAGGGGTCCGGGACAGGGAGCCACTGAAGCTTTCTTT.

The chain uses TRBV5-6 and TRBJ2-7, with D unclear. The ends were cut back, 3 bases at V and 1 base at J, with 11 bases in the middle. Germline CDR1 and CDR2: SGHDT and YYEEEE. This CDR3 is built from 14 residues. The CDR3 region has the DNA TGTGCCAGCAGCTACGCCCGAGAGTCCTACGAGCAGTACGTC. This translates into CASSYARESYEQYV.

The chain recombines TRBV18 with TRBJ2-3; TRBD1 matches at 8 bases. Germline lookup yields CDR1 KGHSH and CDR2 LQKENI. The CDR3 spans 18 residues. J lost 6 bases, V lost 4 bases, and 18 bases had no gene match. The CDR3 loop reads CASSQLGMTGAGGDTQYF. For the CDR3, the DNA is TGTGCCAGCTCACAACTCGGAATGACAGGGGCAGGTGGGGATACGCAGTATTTT.

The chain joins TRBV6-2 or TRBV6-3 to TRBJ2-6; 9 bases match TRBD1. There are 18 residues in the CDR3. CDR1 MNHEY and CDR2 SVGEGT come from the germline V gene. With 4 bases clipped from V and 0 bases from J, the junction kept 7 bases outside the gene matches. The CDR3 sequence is CASSFRDRVFSGANVLTF. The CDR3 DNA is TGTGCCAGCAGTTTCCGGGACAGGGTTTTCTCTGGGGCCAACGTCCTGACTTTC.

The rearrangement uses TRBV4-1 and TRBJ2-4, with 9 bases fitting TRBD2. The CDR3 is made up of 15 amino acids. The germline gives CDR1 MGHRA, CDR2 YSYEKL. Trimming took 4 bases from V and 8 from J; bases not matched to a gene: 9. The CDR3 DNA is TGCGCCAGCAGCCTCGTAGCGGGAGAGATGGACATTCAGTACTTC. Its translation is CASSLVAGEMDIQYF.

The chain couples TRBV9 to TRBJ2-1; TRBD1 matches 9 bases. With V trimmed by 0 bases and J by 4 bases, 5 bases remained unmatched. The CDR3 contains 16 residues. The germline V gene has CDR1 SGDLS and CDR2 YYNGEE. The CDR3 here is CASSVGYGTGYNEQFF. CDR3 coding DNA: TGTGCCAGCAGCGTAGGGTACGGGACAGGGTACAATGAGCAGTTCTTC.

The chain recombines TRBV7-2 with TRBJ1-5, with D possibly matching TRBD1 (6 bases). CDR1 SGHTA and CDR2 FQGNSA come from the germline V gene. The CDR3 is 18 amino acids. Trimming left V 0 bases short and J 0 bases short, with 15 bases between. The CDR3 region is CASSLAIVAGDSNQPQHF. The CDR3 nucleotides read TGTGCCAGCAGCTTAGCAATTGTCGCAGGGGATAGCAATCAGCCCCAGCATTTT.

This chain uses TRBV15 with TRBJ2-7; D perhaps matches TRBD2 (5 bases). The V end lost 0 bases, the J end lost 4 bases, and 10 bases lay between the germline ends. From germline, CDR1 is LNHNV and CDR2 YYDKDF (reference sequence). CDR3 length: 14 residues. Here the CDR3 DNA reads TGTGCCACCAGCAGAGATCGGGGAACATACGAGCAGTACGTC. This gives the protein CATSRDRGTYEQYV.

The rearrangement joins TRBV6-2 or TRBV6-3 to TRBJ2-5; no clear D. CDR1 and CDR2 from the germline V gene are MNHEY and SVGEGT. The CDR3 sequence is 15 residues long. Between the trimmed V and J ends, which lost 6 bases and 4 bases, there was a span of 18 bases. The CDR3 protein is CASSLKWVILETQYF. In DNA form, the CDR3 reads TGTGCCAGCAGCCTCAAGTGGGTTATCTTAGAGACCCAGTACTTC.

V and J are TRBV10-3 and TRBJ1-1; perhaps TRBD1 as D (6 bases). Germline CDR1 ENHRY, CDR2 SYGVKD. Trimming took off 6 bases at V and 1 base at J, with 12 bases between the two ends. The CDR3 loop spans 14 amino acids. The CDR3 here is CAISERGANTEAFF. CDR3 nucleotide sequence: TGTGCCATCAGCGAGAGGGGGGCGAACACTGAAGCTTTCTTT.

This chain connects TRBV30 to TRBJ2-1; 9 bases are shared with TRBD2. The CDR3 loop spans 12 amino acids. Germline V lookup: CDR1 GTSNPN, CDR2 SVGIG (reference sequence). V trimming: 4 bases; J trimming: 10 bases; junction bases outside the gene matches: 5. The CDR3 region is CAWTLSGREQFF. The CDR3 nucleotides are TGTGCCTGGACTCTTAGCGGGAGAGAGCAGTTCTTC. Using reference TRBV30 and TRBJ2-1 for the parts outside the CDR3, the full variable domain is SQTIHQWPATLVQPVGSPLSLECTVEGTSNPNLYWYRQAAGRGLQLLFYSVGIGQISSEVPQNLSASRPQDRQFILSSKKLLLSDSGFYLCAWTLSGREQFFGPGTRLTVL.

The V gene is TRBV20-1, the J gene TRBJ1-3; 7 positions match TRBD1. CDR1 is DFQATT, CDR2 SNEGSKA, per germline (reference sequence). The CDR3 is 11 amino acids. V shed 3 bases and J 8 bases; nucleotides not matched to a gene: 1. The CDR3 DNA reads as TGCAGTGCTAGCAGGGGGGACACCATATATTTT. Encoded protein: CSASRGDTIYF.

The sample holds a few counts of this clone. CDR3 in DNA: TGTGCCAGCAGCCTTACTAGCGGGGTGAACACCGGGGAGCTGTTTTTT. Protein: CASSLTSGVNTGELFF. This chain uses TRBV7-6 with TRBJ2-2; 10 nucleotides match TRBD2. The CDR3 runs 16 residues. V dropped 5 bases and J dropped 1; count of bases not matched to a gene: 4. Germline V lookup: CDR1 SGHVS, CDR2 FNYEAQ.

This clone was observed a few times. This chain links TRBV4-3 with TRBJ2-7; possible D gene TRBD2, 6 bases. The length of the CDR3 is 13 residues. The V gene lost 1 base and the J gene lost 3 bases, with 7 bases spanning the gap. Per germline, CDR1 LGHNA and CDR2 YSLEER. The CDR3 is CASSQGGVYEQYF. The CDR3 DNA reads TGCGCCAGCAGCCAAGGCGGGGTCTACGAGCAGTACTTC.

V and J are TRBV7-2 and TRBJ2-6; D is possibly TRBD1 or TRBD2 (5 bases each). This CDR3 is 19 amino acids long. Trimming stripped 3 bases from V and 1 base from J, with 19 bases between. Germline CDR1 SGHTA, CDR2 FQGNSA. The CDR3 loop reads CASSFARVGGISGANVLTF. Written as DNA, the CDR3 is TGTGCCAGCAGCTTCGCCAGGGTTGGGGGAATATCTGGGGCCAACGTCCTGACTTTC.

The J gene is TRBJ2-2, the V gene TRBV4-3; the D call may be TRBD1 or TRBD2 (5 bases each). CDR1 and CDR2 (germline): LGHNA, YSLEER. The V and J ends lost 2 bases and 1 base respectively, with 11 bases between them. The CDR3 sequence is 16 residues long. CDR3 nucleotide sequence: TGCGCCAGCAGCCAACTAGCAGGGCTGAACACCGGGGAGCTGTTTTTT. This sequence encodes CASSQLAGLNTGELFF.

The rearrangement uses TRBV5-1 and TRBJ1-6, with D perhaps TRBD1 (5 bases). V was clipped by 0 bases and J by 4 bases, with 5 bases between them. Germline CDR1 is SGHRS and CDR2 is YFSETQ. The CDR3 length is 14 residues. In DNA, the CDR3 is TGCGCCAGCAGCTTGGGACAGTATAATTCACCCCTCCACTTT. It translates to CASSLGQYNSPLHF.

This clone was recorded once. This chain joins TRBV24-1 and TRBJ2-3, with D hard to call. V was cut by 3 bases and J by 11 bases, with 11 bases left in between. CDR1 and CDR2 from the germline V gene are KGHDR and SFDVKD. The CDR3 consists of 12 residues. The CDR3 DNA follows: TGTGCCACCAGTGATCCGGCCGAGGAGCAGTATTTT. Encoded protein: CATSDPAEEQYF.